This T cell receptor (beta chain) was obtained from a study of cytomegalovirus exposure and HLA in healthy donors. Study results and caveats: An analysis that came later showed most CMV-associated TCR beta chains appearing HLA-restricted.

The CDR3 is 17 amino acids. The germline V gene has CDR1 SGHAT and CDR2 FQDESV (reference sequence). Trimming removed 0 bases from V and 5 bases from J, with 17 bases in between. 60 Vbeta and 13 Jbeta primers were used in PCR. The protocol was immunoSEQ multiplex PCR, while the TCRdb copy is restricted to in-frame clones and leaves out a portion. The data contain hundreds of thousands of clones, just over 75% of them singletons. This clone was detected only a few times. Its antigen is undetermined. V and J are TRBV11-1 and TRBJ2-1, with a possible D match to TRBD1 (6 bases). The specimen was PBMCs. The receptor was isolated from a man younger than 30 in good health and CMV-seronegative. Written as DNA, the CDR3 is TGTGCCAGCAGCTTAGCTTTGTCGTCTCGGACAGACAATGAGCAGTTCTTC. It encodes CASSLALSSRTDNEQFF. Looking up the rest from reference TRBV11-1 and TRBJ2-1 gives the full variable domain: EAEVAQSPRYKITEKSQAVAFWCDPISGHATLYWYRQILGQGPELLVQFQDESVVDDSQLPKDRFSAERLKGVDSTLKIQPAELGDSAMYLCASSLALSSRTDNEQFFGPGTRLTVL.